The following is a TCR beta chain sequence with its context. The target antigen is unknown. TCRdb derives one entry per CDR3 protein from the 5' RACE reads, leaving out DNA. This repertoire comprises about 200,000 distinct CDR3 sequences; its ten largest clones make up less than 9%. The CDR3 has 14 residues. The germline CDR1 and CDR2 sequences are MNHNS and SASEGT. These data are taken from a study of monozygotic twins with inflammatory bowel disease. Study results and caveats: The data did not back a single strong IBD-associated clonotype or signal.

Blood samples of about 2.5 ml were drawn from every donor. Sequenced sample: blood. This receptor was taken from a human donor with ulcerative colitis or Crohn's disease, or a healthy co-twin of an affected twin (not recorded which). V and J are TRBV6-1 and TRBJ2-7. The CDR3 spells CASSQPDNLEEQYF.